These 21 T cell receptor beta chains originate from one sample sequenced in a study of shared clonotypes between healthy human individuals. Method: immunoSEQ multiplex PCR; TCRdb's copy keeps in-frame clones and lacks some. This table has about 2.4 million clones, roughly 93% appearing once. Sequencing input: naive CD4+ T cells from PBMCs. Subset reported: CD45RA+ positively selected. The source is a man aged 18 to 35 in good health. Some clones in this sample may be carry-over from other donors' samples.

CDR3 coding DNA: TGTGCCAGCAGTAGGGGACTAGGTAGAGATACGCAGTATTTT. This gives the protein CASSRGLGRDTQYF. The chain links TRBV5-4 to TRBJ2-3; TRBD2 agrees at 8 bases. Germline CDR1 is SGHNT and CDR2 is YYREEE (reference sequence). V lost 5 bases, J lost 5 bases, and 7 bases stayed unmatched. The CDR3 runs 14 residues.

The chain is built from TRBV10-3 and TRBJ1-1, with TRBD1 as a possible D gene (5 bases). Trimming stripped 6 bases from V and 7 bases from J, with 18 bases between. Germline loops: CDR1 ENHRY, CDR2 SYGVKD. The CDR3 is 14 residues long. This CDR3 is CAIRAGGEEDEAFF. DNA of the CDR3: TGTGCCATCAGGGCCGGGGGGGAGGAGGATGAAGCTTTCTTT.

A remark on this clone: Other DNA sequences from this sample encode an identical CDR3 as well. CDR3 in DNA: TGTGCCAGCAGTTACGGGCCTTACGAGCAGTACTTC. Protein sequence: CASSYGPYEQYF. V gene TRBV6-5 combines with J gene TRBJ2-7; D is unresolved. The germline V gene has CDR1 MNHEY and CDR2 SVGAGI. The CDR3 spans 12 residues. Deletions cut 2 bases from V and 4 bases from J, with 6 bases between.

The chain recombines TRBV28 with TRBJ2-3; possibly TRBD2 for D (5 bases). The V end lost 4 bases, the J end lost 2 bases, and 10 bases lay between the germline ends. The germline CDR1 and CDR2 sequences are MDHEN and SYDVKM. The CDR3 has 14 amino acids. CDR3 amino acids: CASSSPGTTDTQYF. Here the CDR3 DNA reads TGTGCCAGCAGTTCCCCGGGAACCACAGATACGCAGTATTTT.

The J gene is TRBJ2-3, the V gene TRBV4-3; 11 nucleotides line up with TRBD2. The V and J ends lost 5 bases and 8 bases, in that order; junction bases with no gene match: 6. The germline V gene has CDR1 LGHNA and CDR2 YSLEER. The CDR3 has 14 amino acids. This CDR3 reads CASSASSGRRTQYF. The CDR3 DNA follows: TGCGCCAGCAGCGCCTCTAGCGGGAGGCGTACGCAGTATTTT.

The genes are TRBV4-2 and TRBJ2-7; tentatively, D is TRBD2 (5 bases). CDR3 length: 13 residues. Per the germline V gene, CDR1 is LGHNA and CDR2 is YNFKEQ. The ends were cut back, 4 bases at V and 10 bases at J, with 17 bases in the middle. The DNA for the CDR3 is TGTGCCAGCAGCCCCCCGATGGCGAGGGTTCAGTACTTC. Translation: CASSPPMARVQYF.

The chain is built from TRBV7-6 and TRBJ2-1, with 10 bases fitting TRBD2. CDR1 is SGHVS, CDR2 FNYEAQ, per germline. The ends lost 7 bases at V and 8 bases at J; junction bases unmatched: 8. This CDR3 is 14 amino acids long. The CDR3 sequence is CASMVQREGYEQFF. As DNA, the CDR3 is TGTGCCAGCATGGTTCAGCGGGAGGGTTATGAGCAGTTCTTC.

The CDR3 nucleotides are TGTGCCAGCAGCTTACTCGGGACAGGGGTCTCTGGGGCCAACGTCCTGACTTTC. This encodes CASSLLGTGVSGANVLTF. This rearrangement joins TRBV7-6 to TRBJ2-6, with 10 bases identical to TRBD1. The CDR3 runs to 18 residues. Trimming at V came to 2 bases and at J to 0 bases, leaving 4 bases not matched to a gene. The germline V gene encodes CDR1 SGHVS and CDR2 FNYEAQ.

V and J are TRBV5-6 and TRBJ2-7; a possible D gene is TRBD2 (6 bases). CDR1 SGHDT and CDR2 YYEEEE come from the germline V gene. The CDR3 spans 16 residues. V was cut by 4 bases and J by 0 bases, with 17 bases left in between. DNA of the CDR3: TGTGCCAGCAGCCCCGCCCGAGCGGGCAACTCCTACGAGCAGTACTTC. This translates into CASSPARAGNSYEQYF.

In the case of this clone: In the same sample, other DNA sequences code for this CDR3. CDR3 region: CASSPTTGANYGYTF. The CDR3 region has the DNA TGTGCCAGCTCACCAACGACAGGCGCTAACTATGGCTACACCTTC. The chain recombines TRBV18 with TRBJ1-2, with D maybe TRBD1 (6 bases). Trimming removed 2 bases from V and 0 bases from J, with 10 bases in between. The CDR3 is 15 amino acids. Germline CDR1 is KGHSH and CDR2 is LQKENI.

This sequence joins TRBV29-1 and TRBJ1-1; D gene ambiguous. There are 19 residues in the CDR3. Germline values: CDR1 SQVTM, CDR2 ANQGSEA. Trimming left V 4 bases short and J 1 base short, with 28 bases between. The CDR3 loop reads CSVAFIPYDGRTTNTEAFF. Written as DNA, the CDR3 is TGCAGCGTTGCTTTTATACCATACGACGGCAGAACTACGAACACTGAAGCTTTCTTT. Based on the CDR3 plus reference TRBV29-1 and TRBJ1-1, the full variable domain is SAVISQKPSRDICQRGTSLTIQCQVDSQVTMMFWYRQQPGQSLTLIATANQGSEATYESGFVIDKFPISRPNLTFSTLTVSNMSPEDSSIYLCSVAFIPYDGRTTNTEAFFGQGTRLTVV.

In its sample, this clone was seen once. The chain has TRBV5-4 and TRBJ2-2; TRBD1 or TRBD2 may be the D gene (5 bases each). This CDR3 is built from 14 residues. Germline V gene data show CDR1 as SGHNT and CDR2 as YYREEE (reference sequence). The germline V and J ends were trimmed by 2 bases and 4 bases, with 9 bases remaining between them. CDR3 sequence: CASSFDGATGELFF. DNA for the CDR3: TGTGCCAGCAGCTTCGACGGGGCCACCGGGGAGCTGTTTTTT. The whole variable domain, filled in from reference TRBV5-4 and TRBJ2-2, reads ETGVTQSPTHLIKTRGQQVTLRCSSQSGHNTVSWYQQALGQGPQFIFQYYREEENGRGNFPPRFSGLQFPNYSSELNVNALELDDSALYLCASSFDGATGELFFGEGSRLTVL.

V usage is TRBV28 and J usage is TRBJ2-5; the D is unclear. This CDR3 comprises 15 residues. Trimming took off 0 bases at V and 1 base at J, with 9 bases between the two ends. The germline V gene has CDR1 MDHEN and CDR2 SYDVKM. CDR3 nucleotides: TGTGCCAGCAGTTTATGGGGGTCGACCCAAGAGACCCAGTACTTC. It yields the protein CASSLWGSTQETQYF.

This chain joins TRBV30 and TRBJ1-1; D is unclear. The ends were cut back, 0 bases at V and 11 bases at J, with 10 bases in the middle. The CDR3 length is 11 residues. Germline V CDR1 and CDR2: GTSNPN, SVGIG (reference sequence). This chain's CDR3 is CAWSVAPMAFF. In nucleotides, the CDR3 is TGTGCCTGGAGTGTAGCTCCAATGGCTTTCTTT.

A note on this clone: The identical CDR3 is also encoded by other nucleotide sequences in the sample. This chain connects TRBV28 to TRBJ2-7, with 12 bases that match TRBD2. Germline trimming cut 3 bases from V and 0 bases from J; bases unmatched to any gene: 9. The CDR3 covers 18 residues. Germline-derived CDR1 and CDR2 are MDHEN and SYDVKM. The DNA of the CDR3 is TGTGCCAGCAGTTTCGGACTAGCGGGATGGGGATCCTCCTACGAGCAGTACTTC. Residues: CASSFGLAGWGSSYEQYF.

This clone appeared a few times. The rearrangement uses TRBV6-6 and TRBJ1-5; the match to TRBD1 covers 10 bases. V lost 0 bases, J lost 2 bases, and 1 base stayed unmatched. This CDR3 has 16 residues. Germline loops: CDR1 MNHNY, CDR2 SVGAGI (reference sequence). CDR3 sequence: CASSYSGTGGNQPQHF. CDR3 coding DNA: TGTGCCAGCAGTTACTCAGGGACAGGGGGCAATCAGCCCCAGCATTTT.

The chain links TRBV6-5 to TRBJ2-3, with D perhaps matching TRBD2 (5 bases). Germline assignment: CDR1 MNHEY and CDR2 SVGAGI. This CDR3 spans 15 amino acids. Trimming cost V 4 bases and J 0 bases, with 11 bases left between them. The CDR3 sequence is CASSLRRASTDTQYF. The CDR3 nucleotides read TGTGCCAGCAGTTTAAGGCGGGCTAGCACAGATACGCAGTATTTT.

This clone was observed once. The chain recombines TRBV9 with TRBJ2-5; 9 bases agree with TRBD2. Trimming cost V 4 bases and J 5 bases; bases outside gene matches: 6. There are 14 residues in the CDR3. Germline lookup yields CDR1 SGDLS and CDR2 YYNGEE. CDR3 residues: CASSSLAGVETQYF. CDR3 coding DNA: TGTGCCAGCAGCTCTTTAGCGGGAGTGGAGACCCAGTACTTC.

CDR3 sequence: CASSEGTVMNTF. The CDR3 nucleotides read TGTGCCAGCAGTGAAGGTACGGTCATGAACACCTTC. The chain recombines TRBV2 with TRBJ1-2; D is unresolved. V lost 1 base, J lost 12 bases, and 12 bases lay in between. The germline CDR1 and CDR2 sequences are SNHLY and FYNNEI. CDR3 length equals 12 residues. The full variable domain, its missing parts supplied by reference TRBV2 and TRBJ1-2, is EPEVTQTPSHQVTQMGQEVILRCVPISNHLYFYWYRQILGQKVEFLVSFYNNEISEKSEIFDDQFSVERPDGSNFTLKIRSTKLEDSAMYFCASSEGTVMNTFGSGTRLTVV.

The chain combines TRBV20-1 with TRBJ2-7; maybe TRBD2 (6 bases). CDR1 is DFQATT and CDR2 is SNEGSKA in the germline V gene (reference sequence). The length of the CDR3 is 11 residues. The ends were cut back, 6 bases at V and 7 bases at J, with 13 bases in the middle. In DNA form, the CDR3 reads TGCAGTGCGCCGCGACGGGAGGAGCAGTACTTC. Its protein product is CSAPRREEQYF.

The chain has TRBV5-1 and TRBJ2-3; tentatively, D is TRBD1 (5 bases). Germline V CDR1 and CDR2: SGHRS, YFSETQ. The CDR3 totals 15 residues. The V end lost 5 bases, the J end lost 0 bases, and 13 bases lay between the germline ends. CDR3 sequence: CASRLQGSSTDTQYF. The CDR3 DNA follows: TGCGCCAGCAGACTCCAGGGATCTAGCACAGATACGCAGTATTTT.